A single T cell receptor (beta chain) is shown here with its context. TCRdb keeps only in-frame clones here, not all; method: immunoSEQ multiplex PCR. The sample carries some 96,000 clones, approximately 91% recorded once. The sample belongs to a study of OX40 agonist ivuxolimab in advanced cancers. Study context: Administration of intravenous ivuxolimab to patients occurred every 2 weeks at 0.01 to 10 mg/kg.

The germline V gene encodes CDR1 LNHDA and CDR2 SQIVND (reference sequence). CDR3 length equals 15 residues. V dropped 4 bases and J dropped 7; count of bases not matched to a gene: 7. On cycle 4 day 1 and cycle 7 day 1, as well as at baseline, blood was sampled. The sequence came from an adult with an advanced solid tumor such as melanoma, head and neck, liver or kidney cancer. The chain has TRBV19 and TRBJ1-4; 9 bases are shared with TRBD1. The sample here was CD4+ or CD8+ T cells sorted from blood, taken in a trial of the OX40 agonist ivuxolimab. CDR3 DNA: TGTGCCAGTAGTACTCAACAGGGGGCCGGTGAAAAACTGTTTTTT. It encodes CASSTQQGAGEKLFF.